A single sample gave rise to the 21 T cell receptor beta chains below, sequenced in a study of cytomegalovirus exposure and HLA in healthy donors. PCR used 60 Vbeta primers and 13 Jbeta primers. This table comes from immunoSEQ multiplex PCR, and its TCRdb copy is limited to in-frame clones, with some not included. The table lists a few hundred thousand clones, 80% of them singletons, with about 0.29% in the top ten. Source material: PBMCs. The receptors originated from a girl aged 2 to 10 in good health and CMV-seronegative.

This clone was observed a few times. The gene calls are TRBV7-6 and TRBJ1-2; 7 bases match TRBD1. The CDR3 sequence is 14 residues long. After removal of 5 bases from V and 6 bases from J, the junction contained 9 bases not matched to a gene. Germline CDR1 SGHVS, CDR2 FNYEAQ. The CDR3 loop is CASSPDRVRDGYTF. Here the CDR3 DNA reads TGTGCCAGCAGCCCCGACAGGGTGAGGGATGGCTACACCTTC. The full variable domain, completed using reference TRBV7-6 and TRBJ1-2, is GAGVSQSPRYKVTKRGQDVALRCDPISGHVSLYWYRQALGQGPEFLTYFNYEAQQDKSGLPNDRFSAERPEGSISTLTIQRTEQRDSAMYRCASSPDRVRDGYTFGSGTRLTVV.

In nucleotides, the CDR3 is TGTGCCAGCAGTTCCCCGGGACTAGCGGGAGGGGCAGAGACCCAGTACTTC. Translation: CASSSPGLAGGAETQYF. The rearrangement joins TRBV28 to TRBJ2-5; 16 bases are a match to TRBD2. Germline CDR1 is MDHEN and CDR2 is SYDVKM. Trimming removed 4 bases from V and 4 bases from J; junction bases left unmatched: 6. This CDR3 contains 17 residues. The full variable domain, rest sourced from reference TRBV28 and TRBJ2-5, is DVKVTQSSRYLVKRTGEKVFLECVQDMDHENMFWYRQDPGLGLRLIYFSYDVKMKEKGDIPEGYSVSREKKERFSLILESASTNQTSMYLCASSSPGLAGGAETQYFGPGTRLLVL.

The chain has TRBV6-5 and TRBJ1-5, with D hard to call. V lost 6 bases, J lost 0 bases, and 9 bases lay in between. The length of the CDR3 is 14 residues. Germline values: CDR1 MNHEY, CDR2 SVGAGI. The CDR3 loop is CASRKHASNQPQHF. The CDR3, as DNA: TGTGCCAGCAGAAAACACGCTAGCAATCAGCCCCAGCATTTT.

The chain recombines TRBV7-9 with TRBJ1-1, with 11 nucleotides matching TRBD1. With 7 bases clipped from V and 7 bases from J, the junction kept 11 bases outside the gene matches. The length of the CDR3 is 15 residues. The germline V gene encodes CDR1 SEHNR and CDR2 FQNEAQ (reference sequence). In nucleotides, the CDR3 is TGTGCCAGCAACCCTATACGGACAGGGGGCAATGAAGCTTTCTTT. This codes for CASNPIRTGGNEAFF.

The rearrangement uses TRBV6-1 and TRBJ2-1, with 13 bases matching TRBD2. This CDR3 has 15 residues. With 3 bases clipped from V and 6 bases from J, the junction kept 2 bases outside the gene matches. CDR1 and CDR2 from the germline V gene are MNHNS and SASEGT. The CDR3 sequence: CASSERLAGGNEQFF. The CDR3 bases are TGTGCCAGCAGTGAGCGACTAGCGGGGGGCAATGAGCAGTTCTTC.

The CDR3 DNA sequence: TGCGCCAGCAGCCTAGCGGGGAACCTCTACAATGAGCAGTTCTTC. This gives the protein CASSLAGNLYNEQFF. V is TRBV5-1 and J is TRBJ2-1, with 9 bases fitting TRBD2. This CDR3 comprises 15 residues. In germline, CDR1 is SGHRS, CDR2 YFSETQ. J was trimmed by 3 bases and V by 4 bases; bases with no gene match: 5.

This CDR3 reads CASTWYGEQYF. CDR3 bases: TGTGCCAGTACTTGGTACGGCGAGCAGTACTTC. The chain employs TRBV19 and TRBJ2-7, with D hard to call. V lost 7 bases to trimming and J lost 6 bases, with 10 bases between them. The CDR3 loop spans 11 amino acids. The germline CDR1 and CDR2 sequences are LNHDA and SQIVND (reference sequence).

This rearrangement joins TRBV6-5 to TRBJ2-5; possibly TRBD2 for D (7 bases). In germline, CDR1 is MNHEY, CDR2 SVGAGI. The CDR3 totals 13 residues. The V end was cut by 4 bases, the J end by 7 bases, with 13 bases between. As DNA, the CDR3 is TGTGCCAGCAGTTTGGGGAGGGGGGGGACCCAGTACTTC. Protein: CASSLGRGGTQYF.

The chain uses TRBV5-1 and TRBJ2-7, with D possibly TRBD1 on 6 matching bases. CDR3 length equals 14 residues. Germline CDR1 SGHRS, CDR2 YFSETQ. The germline V and J ends were trimmed by 4 bases and 1 base, with 12 bases remaining between them. CDR3 region: CASSPGTPSYEQYF. The CDR3 coding sequence is TGCGCCAGCAGCCCCGGGACACCTTCCTACGAGCAGTACTTC.

The chain uses TRBV4-1 and TRBJ2-7, with D unclear. This CDR3 comprises 15 residues. Germline V gives CDR1 MGHRA, CDR2 YSYEKL. V was trimmed by 0 bases and J by 5 bases, leaving 14 bases between them. The DNA for the CDR3 is TGCGCCAGCAGCCAAGATATGATGCGGTCCCACGAGCAGTACTTC. Encoded protein: CASSQDMMRSHEQYF.

This clone was recorded a few times. The germline gene is not matched at one end of the junction; a read error may be the cause. The rearrangement joins TRBV7-9 to TRBJ1-6; the D is unclear. Germline lookup yields CDR1 SEHNR and CDR2 FQNEAQ (reference sequence). CDR3 length: 12 residues. The CDR3 DNA reads as TGTTCCAGCAGCTTAGGAGATTCACCCCTCCACTTT. Its protein product is CSSSLGDSPLHF.

This clone came up a few times. This chain connects TRBV12-5 to TRBJ2-5, with TRBD2 matching over 9 bases. Germline V CDR1 and CDR2: LGHNT, FRNRAP. V lost 6 bases and J lost 0; bases outside the gene matches: 8. The CDR3 is made up of 16 amino acids. In DNA, the CDR3 is TGTGCTAGTGGAGTAACTAGCGGGCACGACCAAGAGACCCAGTACTTC. It codes for CASGVTSGHDQETQYF.

This clone was seen a few times. V and J are TRBV10-3 and TRBJ1-5, with TRBD1 matching 8 bases. The CDR3 spans 17 residues. Germline CDR1 ENHRY, CDR2 SYGVKD. J was trimmed by 0 bases and V by 2 bases; bases with no gene match: 6. The CDR3 DNA is TGTGCCATCAGTGAGCAGGGACAGGTTGATAGCAATCAGCCCCAGCATTTT. Translated: CAISEQGQVDSNQPQHF.

The genes are TRBV5-4 and TRBJ1-6; D uncertain. Germline V CDR1 and CDR2: SGHNT, YYREEE (reference sequence). CDR3 size: 14 residues. With 1 base removed from V and 6 bases from J, the gap between germline ends came to 8 bases. In nucleotides, the CDR3 is TGTGCCAGCAGCTTGAGCGGGGTTAATTCACCCCTCCACTTT. Encoded protein: CASSLSGVNSPLHF.

The chain combines TRBV2 with TRBJ2-7, with 10 nucleotides matching TRBD2. The CDR3 spans 17 residues. With 0 bases clipped from V and 0 bases from J, the junction kept 5 bases outside the gene matches. Germline assignment: CDR1 SNHLY and CDR2 FYNNEI. CDR3 sequence reads: CASSEALAGALSYEQYF. The DNA of the CDR3 is TGTGCCAGCAGTGAAGCCCTAGCGGGGGCGCTCTCCTACGAGCAGTACTTC. The whole variable domain, remainder taken from reference TRBV2 and TRBJ2-7, is EPEVTQTPSHQVTQMGQEVILRCVPISNHLYFYWYRQILGQKVEFLVSFYNNEISEKSEIFDDQFSVERPDGSNFTLKIRSTKLEDSAMYFCASSEALAGALSYEQYFGPGTRLTVT.

The chain has TRBV7-8 and TRBJ2-2; TRBD1 agrees at 12 bases. CDR1 is SGHVS, CDR2 FQNEAQ, per germline. This CDR3 has 15 residues. Trimming removed 5 bases from V and 6 bases from J; junction bases left unmatched: 4. The CDR3 here is CASSRGQGAAGELFF. The CDR3 DNA is TGTGCCAGCAGCCGGGGACAGGGGGCTGCCGGGGAGCTGTTTTTT.

This clone came up once. This rearrangement joins TRBV27 to TRBJ1-1; D perhaps matches TRBD1 (5 bases). The CDR3 is made up of 14 amino acids. The germline CDR1 and CDR2 sequences are MNHEY and SMNVEV (reference sequence). V shed 3 bases and J shed 12 bases, with 20 bases lying between them. The CDR3 reads CASSFGQGWGTTFF. The CDR3 DNA reads TGTGCCAGCAGTTTCGGGCAGGGCTGGGGGACTACTTTCTTT.

Concerning this clone: Mismatch with germline at one junction end may stem from a read error. V gene TRBV2 combines with J gene TRBJ2-1, with 10 bases aligning to TRBD2. This CDR3 spans 14 amino acids. Per the germline V gene, CDR1 is SNHLY and CDR2 is FYNNEI. CDR3 residues: CASSEWLLAGAWVF. CDR3 DNA sequence: TGTGCCAGCAGTGAATGGCTTCTAGCGGGGGCCTGGGTCTTC.

The V and J genes are TRBV7-3 and TRBJ1-2; TRBD1 matches 8 bases. This CDR3 spans 14 amino acids. With 5 bases clipped from V and 7 bases from J, the junction kept 9 bases outside the gene matches. Germline V gene lookup returns CDR1 SGHTA and CDR2 FQGTGA. The CDR3 DNA reads as TGTGCCAGCAGCCGAGACAGGGGATCGGGTGGCTACACCTTC. Translation gives CASSRDRGSGGYTF.

The rearrangement uses TRBV5-1 and TRBJ2-7; 11 bases are a match to TRBD2. CDR1 SGHRS and CDR2 YFSETQ come from the germline V gene. CDR3 length: 14 residues. Germline trimming cut 4 bases from V and 4 bases from J; bases unmatched to any gene: 4. CDR3 in DNA: TGCGCCAGCAGCATGACTAGCGGGGATTACGAGCAGTACTTC. It is translated as CASSMTSGDYEQYF.

This chain links TRBV19 with TRBJ2-5; D possibly corresponds to TRBD1 (6 bases). CDR3 size: 12 residues. Germline-derived CDR1 and CDR2 are LNHDA and SQIVND (reference sequence). V was pared by 11 bases and J by 1 base, with 11 bases between. This CDR3 is CASTGTQETQYF. CDR3 DNA sequence: TGTGCCTCGACAGGAACCCAAGAGACCCAGTACTTC.